This TCR beta chain was obtained from a study of OX40 agonist ivuxolimab in advanced cancers. This clone was detected once. V lost 4 bases and J lost 3, with 28 bases in between. There are 19 residues in the CDR3. Germline CDR1 reads SGHNT; CDR2 reads YYREEE (reference sequence). TCRdb keeps only in-frame clones here, not all; method: immunoSEQ multiplex PCR. The sample lists about 54,000 clones, roughly nine tenths seen once, with roughly 12% in the top ten. The sequence came from an adult with an advanced solid tumor such as melanoma, head and neck, liver or kidney cancer. This chain joins TRBV5-4 and TRBJ1-1; D is possibly TRBD1 (6 bases). Sequencing used CD4+ or CD8+ T cells sorted from blood, obtained in a trial of the OX40 agonist ivuxolimab. The CDR3 region has the DNA TGTGCCAGCAGCCAAGGGTGGGGGGGCAAGACAGCGTCGGACACTGAAGCTTTCTTT. Translated: CASSQGWGGKTASDTEAFF.